Listed below are T cell receptor beta chains from one sample, sequenced in a study of T cells in Graves' hyperthyroidism and ophthalmopathy. Via MiXCR, TCRdb re-called the multiplex PCR reads, giving one row per CDR3 protein. The data contain about 640,000 distinct CDR3 sequences, roughly 20% of them singletons. The specimen was blood. The origin of the receptors is a man aged 25 to 40 with Graves' ophthalmopathy. CDR3s include the opening cysteine and the closing phenylalanine or tryptophan. Each record gives: clone size, V gene, D gene, J gene, CDR3 DNA, CDR3 protein. A D gene is named only where the DNA matches it firmly. Expanded clones get a size class; other rows say once, few or many, or leave the size out.

abundance: many; v_gene: TRBV15; d_gene: TRBD2; j_gene: TRBJ2-3; CDR3nt: TGTGCCACCAGCAGAGCACTAGCGGGAGGGCCAAGCACAGATACGCAGTATTTT; CDR3aa: CATSRALAGGPSTDTQYF
abundance: NA; v_gene: TRBV11-2; d_gene: TRBD1; j_gene: TRBJ1-2; CDR3nt: TGTGCCAGCAGCCGACGGTCGGGGGGAGGGGGCTACAGGAATGGCTACACCTTC; CDR3aa: CASSRRSGGGGYRNGYTF
abundance: NA; v_gene: TRBV6-2/TRBV6-3; d_gene: TRBD2; j_gene: TRBJ2-7; CDR3nt: TGTGCCAGCAGCGGGGGGACTAGTAATGACTACGAGCAGTACTTC; CDR3aa: CASSGGTSNDYEQYF
abundance: NA; v_gene: TRBV2; d_gene: NA; j_gene: TRBJ2-2; CDR3nt: TGTGCCAGCAGCCCACAGATTGGAGAGGGCACCAAGGAGCTGTTTTTT; CDR3aa: CASSPQIGEGTKELFF
abundance: NA; v_gene: TRBV2; d_gene: NA; j_gene: TRBJ2-1; CDR3nt: TGTGCCAGCAGCTCACTCTCCCCAGGGACGGCAAATGAGCAGTTCTTC; CDR3aa: CASSSLSPGTANEQFF
abundance: NA; v_gene: TRBV24-1; d_gene: NA; j_gene: TRBJ2-7; CDR3nt: TGTGCCACATCCTTGGGTGACGGCTACGAGCAGTACTTC; CDR3aa: CATSLGDGYEQYF
abundance: NA; v_gene: TRBV6-1; d_gene: TRBD1; j_gene: TRBJ1-5; CDR3nt: TGTGCCAGCAGTCCCATGACAGGGAGATTTTATAGCAATCAGCCCCAGCATTTT; CDR3aa: CASSPMTGRFYSNQPQHF
abundance: NA; v_gene: TRBV28; d_gene: NA; j_gene: TRBJ1-4; CDR3nt: TGTGCCAGCAGTTTAGCCTGGGGGCCAACTAATGAAAAACTGTTTTTT; CDR3aa: CASSLAWGPTNEKLFF
abundance: NA; v_gene: TRBV30; d_gene: NA; j_gene: TRBJ2-3; CDR3nt: TGTGCCTGGAATCTCCAGACCCCAGATACGCAGTATTTT; CDR3aa: CAWNLQTPDTQYF
abundance: NA; v_gene: TRBV5-1; d_gene: NA; j_gene: TRBJ2-4; CDR3nt: TGCGCCAGCAGCTTGAGTACCGTAGCCAAAAACATTCAGTACTTC; CDR3aa: CASSLSTVAKNIQYF
abundance: few; v_gene: TRBV12-3/TRBV12-4; d_gene: TRBD2; j_gene: TRBJ2-7; CDR3nt: TGTGCCAGCAGTTTTCTAGCGGGAGAGCCCTACGAGCAGTACTTC; CDR3aa: CASSFLAGEPYEQYF
abundance: many; v_gene: TRBV28; d_gene: TRBD2; j_gene: TRBJ2-2; CDR3nt: TGTGCCAGCAGTTCAGGTTCGCTAGCGGGCTACAAGGCGGGAGACACCGGGGAGCTGTTTTTT; CDR3aa: CASSSGSLAGYKAGDTGELFF
abundance: many; v_gene: TRBV27; d_gene: NA; j_gene: TRBJ1-2; CDR3nt: TGTGCCAGCAGCCTAGACTTTGGTCCTTATGGCTACACCTTC; CDR3aa: CASSLDFGPYGYTF
abundance: few; v_gene: TRBV30; d_gene: TRBD2; j_gene: TRBJ2-6; CDR3nt: TGTGCCTGGGCCGGGACTAGCGGGAGTTCTGACTTC; CDR3aa: CAWAGTSGSSDF
abundance: few; v_gene: TRBV15; d_gene: TRBD1; j_gene: TRBJ2-3; CDR3nt: TGTGCCACCAGCAGCAGTCCGGGGACAGAGACAGATACGCAGTATTTT; CDR3aa: CATSSSPGTETDTQYF
abundance: many; v_gene: TRBV5-1; d_gene: NA; j_gene: TRBJ1-2; CDR3nt: TGCGCCAGCAGCCGAGAAGGGACATCCAACTATGGCTACACCTTC; CDR3aa: CASSREGTSNYGYTF
abundance: few; v_gene: TRBV6-5; d_gene: TRBD2; j_gene: TRBJ2-7; CDR3nt: TGTGCCAGCAGTTACGAACTAGCGGAGTACTACGAGCAGTACTTC; CDR3aa: CASSYELAEYYEQYF
abundance: many; v_gene: TRBV5-1; d_gene: NA; j_gene: TRBJ2-5; CDR3nt: TGCGCCAGCAGCTTGAGGGCAGGCTCCCAAGAGACCCAGTACTTC; CDR3aa: CASSLRAGSQETQYF
abundance: many; v_gene: TRBV18; d_gene: NA; j_gene: TRBJ2-5; CDR3nt: TGTGCCAGCTCCTTAAGACAGCAAGAGACCCAGTACTTC; CDR3aa: CASSLRQQETQYF
abundance: many; v_gene: TRBV2; d_gene: TRBD2; j_gene: TRBJ2-5; CDR3nt: TGTGCCAGCAGTGTTCCGACTAGCGGGGAAGAGACCCAGTACTTC; CDR3aa: CASSVPTSGEETQYF
abundance: many; v_gene: TRBV12-3/TRBV12-4; d_gene: NA; j_gene: TRBJ1-2; CDR3nt: TGTGCCAGCATTGGGCCCAACTATGGCTACACCTTC; CDR3aa: CASIGPNYGYTF
abundance: NA; v_gene: TRBV6-1; d_gene: TRBD1; j_gene: TRBJ1-4; CDR3nt: TGTGCCAGCATTGGACAGGGGGCAGGTGAAAAACTGTTTTTT; CDR3aa: CASIGQGAGEKLFF
abundance: many; v_gene: TRBV27; d_gene: TRBD1; j_gene: TRBJ1-1; CDR3nt: TGTGCCAGCAGTTTAATGACAGGGGGCAACACTGAAGCTTTCTTT; CDR3aa: CASSLMTGGNTEAFF
abundance: many; v_gene: TRBV11-2; d_gene: NA; j_gene: TRBJ1-2; CDR3nt: TGTGCCAGCAGCTTTCCCCAACCTCAGGGGAACTATGGCTACACCTTC; CDR3aa: CASSFPQPQGNYGYTF
abundance: few; v_gene: TRBV5-1; d_gene: TRBD2; j_gene: TRBJ2-1; CDR3nt: TGCGCCAGCAGCCCAGGAGCGGGAAGATCCTACAATGAGCAGTTCTTC; CDR3aa: CASSPGAGRSYNEQFF
abundance: NA; v_gene: TRBV11-3; d_gene: NA; j_gene: TRBJ2-7; CDR3nt: TGTGCCACCACGGACAGCTACGAGCAGTACTTC; CDR3aa: CATTDSYEQYF
abundance: NA; v_gene: TRBV27; d_gene: TRBD1; j_gene: TRBJ2-1; CDR3nt: TGTGCCAGCAGTCCAGGGGACAGCTCCTACAATGAGCAGTTCTTC; CDR3aa: CASSPGDSSYNEQFF
abundance: few; v_gene: TRBV3-1; d_gene: TRBD2; j_gene: TRBJ2-3; CDR3nt: TGTGCCAGCAGCCAAGATGGGAGGGCGAACTTCCCAGATACGCAGTATTTT; CDR3aa: CASSQDGRANFPDTQYF
abundance: NA; v_gene: TRBV5-4; d_gene: NA; j_gene: TRBJ2-7; CDR3nt: TGTGCCAGCAGCTTCCTGTCGACCGGGACTTACGAGCAGTACTTC; CDR3aa: CASSFLSTGTYEQYF
abundance: many; v_gene: TRBV28; d_gene: NA; j_gene: TRBJ1-3; CDR3nt: TGTGCCAGCAGTTTACTCGCCATGTCTGGAAACACCATATATTTT; CDR3aa: CASSLLAMSGNTIYF
abundance: many; v_gene: TRBV30; d_gene: TRBD2; j_gene: TRBJ2-7; CDR3nt: TGTGCCTGGAGCGGGACTAGCGGCTCCTACGAGCAGTACTTC; CDR3aa: CAWSGTSGSYEQYF
abundance: many; v_gene: TRBV12-3/TRBV12-4; d_gene: TRBD1; j_gene: TRBJ2-3; CDR3nt: TGTGCCAGCATCAAGGGGGACAGGGACACAGATACGCAGTATTTT; CDR3aa: CASIKGDRDTDTQYF
abundance: many; v_gene: TRBV11-2; d_gene: NA; j_gene: TRBJ2-1; CDR3nt: TGTGCCAGCAGCTTTGGATACAGGGTAAATGAGCAGTTCTTC; CDR3aa: CASSFGYRVNEQFF
abundance: NA; v_gene: TRBV12-5; d_gene: TRBD2; j_gene: TRBJ2-1; CDR3nt: TGTGCTAGTGGTTTGGTACTTTGGGCTAGCGGGCCTTACAATGAGCAGTTCTTC; CDR3aa: CASGLVLWASGPYNEQFF
abundance: few; v_gene: TRBV27; d_gene: NA; j_gene: TRBJ1-3; CDR3nt: TGTGCCAGCAGTTCTCTGACAGAGACTGGAAACACCATATATTTT; CDR3aa: CASSSLTETGNTIYF
abundance: few; v_gene: TRBV30; d_gene: NA; j_gene: TRBJ2-3; CDR3nt: TGTGCCTGGAGAATGAGCACAGATACGCAGTATTTT; CDR3aa: CAWRMSTDTQYF
abundance: NA; v_gene: TRBV28; d_gene: TRBD2; j_gene: TRBJ2-3; CDR3nt: TGTGCCAGCAGTGCCGGGACTAGCGGGAGTTGGGGCACAGATACGCAGTATTTT; CDR3aa: CASSAGTSGSWGTDTQYF
abundance: NA; v_gene: TRBV11-2; d_gene: NA; j_gene: TRBJ2-1; CDR3nt: TGTGCCAGCAGCTTAGCAGGAGGGGGTAGATTCGGTGAGCAGTTCTTC; CDR3aa: CASSLAGGGRFGEQFF
abundance: NA; v_gene: TRBV27; d_gene: TRBD2; j_gene: TRBJ2-6; CDR3nt: TGTGCCAGCAGTCCGTTTCCCGGGAGGGCCTATTCTGGGGCCAACGTCCTGACTTTC; CDR3aa: CASSPFPGRAYSGANVLTF
abundance: few; v_gene: TRBV20-1; d_gene: TRBD2; j_gene: TRBJ2-7; CDR3nt: TGCAGTGCTAGCACTAGCGAGGTCTACTACGAGCAGTACTTC; CDR3aa: CSASTSEVYYEQYF
abundance: NA; v_gene: TRBV28; d_gene: NA; j_gene: TRBJ2-7; CDR3nt: TGTGCCACCATTCAACAGGGAGGAGACGAGCAGTACTTC; CDR3aa: CATIQQGGDEQYF
abundance: NA; v_gene: TRBV7-2; d_gene: NA; j_gene: TRBJ2-1; CDR3nt: TGTGCCAGCAGCTTAGTTGGCGGCTCCTACGAGCAGTTCTTC; CDR3aa: CASSLVGGSYEQFF